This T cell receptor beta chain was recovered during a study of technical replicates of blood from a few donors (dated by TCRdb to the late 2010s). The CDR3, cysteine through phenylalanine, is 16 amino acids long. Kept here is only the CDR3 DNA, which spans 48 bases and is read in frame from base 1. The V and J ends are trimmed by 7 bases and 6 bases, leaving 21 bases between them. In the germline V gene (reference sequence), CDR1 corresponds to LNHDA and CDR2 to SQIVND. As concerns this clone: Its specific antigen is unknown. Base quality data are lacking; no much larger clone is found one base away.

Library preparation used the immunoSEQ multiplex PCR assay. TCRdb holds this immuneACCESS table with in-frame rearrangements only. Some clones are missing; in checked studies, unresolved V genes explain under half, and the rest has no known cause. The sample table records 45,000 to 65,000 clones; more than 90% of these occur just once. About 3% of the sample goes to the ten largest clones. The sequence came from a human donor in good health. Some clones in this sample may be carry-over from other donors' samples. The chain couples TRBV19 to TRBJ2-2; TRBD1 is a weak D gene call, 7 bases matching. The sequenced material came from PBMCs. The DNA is TGTGCCAGTAACGATCAGGGGGGAGGCAAGGCCGGGGAGCTGTTTTTT. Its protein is CASNDQGGGKAGELFF.